One sample yielded the 3 T cell receptor beta chains listed below, sequenced in a study of Ad26.COV2.S vaccination and SARS-CoV-2 variants. Treatment defined: some 20 received Ad26.COV2.S at low or high dose, single or two shots; roughly 5 received placebo; per-sample allocation not given. Sampling took place 63 days after the first vaccine or placebo injection. The assay was immunoSEQ multiplex PCR, and TCRdb's table has in-frame clones only and misses some. This sample carries some 450,000 clones, less than 95% of them seen once, and the ten largest clones take roughly 4.3%. The sequences come from peripheral blood, collected in a trial of Ad26.COV2.S vaccine versus placebo. The source is a person between 18 and 65 years old who received the Ad26.COV2.S COVID-19 vaccine or a placebo.

V is TRBV28 and J is TRBJ2-1, with 12 bases that match TRBD2. The CDR3 is 16 amino acids. Germline trimming cut 6 bases from V and 4 bases from J; bases unmatched to any gene: 7. Looked up from germline, CDR1 is MDHEN and CDR2 is SYDVKM. In DNA, the CDR3 is TGTGCCAGCAGCCTGACTAGCGGGAGTAGGTACAATGAGCAGTTCTTC. Its translation is CASSLTSGSRYNEQFF. The whole variable domain, remainder taken from reference TRBV28 and TRBJ2-1, is DVKVTQSSRYLVKRTGEKVFLECVQDMDHENMFWYRQDPGLGLRLIYFSYDVKMKEKGDIPEGYSVSREKKERFSLILESASTNQTSMYLCASSLTSGSRYNEQFFGPGTRLTVL.

The CDR3 DNA reads as TGCGCCAGCAGCTTGGGGACGATTGGAAACACCATATATTTT. This sequence encodes CASSLGTIGNTIYF. The genes are TRBV5-1 and TRBJ1-3; D not certain. Trimming shortened V by 0 bases and J by 3 bases, and 7 bases separated the two germline ends. The CDR3 totals 14 residues. Germline values: CDR1 SGHRS, CDR2 YFSETQ.

The V gene is TRBV15, the J gene TRBJ1-2; no clear D gene. Germline values: CDR1 LNHNV, CDR2 YYDKDF (reference sequence). The CDR3 runs to 14 residues. Deletions cut 1 base from V and 2 bases from J, with 8 bases between. Here the CDR3 reads CATSRGGGNYGYTF. CDR3 in DNA: TGTGCCACCAGCAGAGGTGGAGGGAACTATGGCTACACCTTC.